This TCR beta chain was retrieved from a study of blood T cell repertoires in COVID-19. Looking at the study overall: Collection of acute and convalescent COVID-19 samples took place in the United States, Italy and Spain. Nucleic acid was either cDNA or gDNA, and it came from T cells, B-cell-depleted T cells, or PBMCs.

Under the authors' procedure: Reference gene primers were amplified, and this amplification served to estimate nucleated cell counts. Libraries were prepared by immunoSEQ multiplex PCR; TCRdb keeps only in-frame clonotypes and omits some of them. The DNA gave D and trimming, while V, J and clone size come from that table. The sample carries about 150,000 clones, about 88% recorded once. V was pared by 4 bases and J by 5 bases, with 16 bases between. Germline V gene data show CDR1 as MNHEY and CDR2 as SVGAGI. This CDR3 is built from 15 residues. A few counts support this clone. The receptor comes from a human donor with acute or convalescent COVID-19. The donor label of this sample is uncertain. The chain has TRBV6-5 and TRBJ2-3; D is unclear. Sequences were obtained from peripheral blood. In DNA, the CDR3 is TGTGCCAGCAGTTTCCAGGCACGCCAAGGAGATACGCAGTATTTT. This gives the protein CASSFQARQGDTQYF.